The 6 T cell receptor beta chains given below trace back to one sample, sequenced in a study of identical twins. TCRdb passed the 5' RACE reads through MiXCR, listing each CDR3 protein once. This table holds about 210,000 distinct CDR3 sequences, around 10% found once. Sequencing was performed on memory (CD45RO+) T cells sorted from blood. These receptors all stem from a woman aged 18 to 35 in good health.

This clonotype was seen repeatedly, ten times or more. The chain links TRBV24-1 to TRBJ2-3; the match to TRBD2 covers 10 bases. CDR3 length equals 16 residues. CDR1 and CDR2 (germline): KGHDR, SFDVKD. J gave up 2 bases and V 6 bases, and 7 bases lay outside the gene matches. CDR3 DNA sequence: TGTGCCACCAGTAAGCGGGGGGGCCGTGACACAGATACGCAGTATTTT. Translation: CATSKRGGRDTDTQYF.

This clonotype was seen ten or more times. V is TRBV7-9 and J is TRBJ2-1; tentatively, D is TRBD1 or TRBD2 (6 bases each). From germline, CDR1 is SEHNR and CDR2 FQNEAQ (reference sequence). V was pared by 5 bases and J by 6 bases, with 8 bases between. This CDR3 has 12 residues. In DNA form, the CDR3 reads TGTGCCAGCAGCGGGGGGCGCAATGAGCAGTTCTTC. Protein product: CASSGGRNEQFF.

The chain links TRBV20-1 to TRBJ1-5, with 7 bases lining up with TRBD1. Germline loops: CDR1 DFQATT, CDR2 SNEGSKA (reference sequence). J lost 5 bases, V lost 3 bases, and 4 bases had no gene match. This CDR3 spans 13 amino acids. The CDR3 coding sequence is TGCAGTGCTAGTGACAGGGTGGATCAGCCCCAGCATTTT. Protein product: CSASDRVDQPQHF.

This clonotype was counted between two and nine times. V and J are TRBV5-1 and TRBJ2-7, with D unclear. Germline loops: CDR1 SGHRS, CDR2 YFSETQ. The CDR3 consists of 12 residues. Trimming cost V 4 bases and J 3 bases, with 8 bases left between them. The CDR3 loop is CASSPTHYEQYF. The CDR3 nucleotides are TGCGCCAGCAGCCCGACCCACTACGAGCAGTACTTC.

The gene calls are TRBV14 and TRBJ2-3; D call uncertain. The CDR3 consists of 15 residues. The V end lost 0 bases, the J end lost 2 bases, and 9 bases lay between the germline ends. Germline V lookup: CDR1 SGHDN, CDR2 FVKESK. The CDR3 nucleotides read TGTGCCAGCAGCCAAGAGGGATTTCACACAGATACGCAGTATTTT. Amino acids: CASSQEGFHTDTQYF.

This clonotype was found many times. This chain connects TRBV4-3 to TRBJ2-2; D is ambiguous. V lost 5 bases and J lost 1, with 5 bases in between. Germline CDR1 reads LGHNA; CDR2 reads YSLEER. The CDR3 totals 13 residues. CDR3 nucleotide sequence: TGCGCCAGCAGCAAAAAGAACACCGGGGAGCTGTTTTTT. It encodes CASSKKNTGELFF.